This TCR beta chain is from a study of shared clonotypes between healthy human individuals. With respect to this clone: What it binds is not known.

Germline V gives CDR1 GTSNPN, CDR2 SVGIG (reference sequence). The CDR3 loop spans 16 amino acids. Trimming cost V 3 bases and J 0 bases, with 16 bases left between them. Overall study results and limits: Clonotypes which were not shared had lower generation probabilities than clonotypes that all four donors shared.

Here immunoSEQ multiplex PCR was the method, and the copy in TCRdb shows in-frame clones only, minus some. The table lists a few million clones, more than 90% of them singletons. The TCR was taken from a man in his late teens or twenties in good health. The chain is built from TRBV30 and TRBJ2-3; D may correspond to TRBD1 or TRBD2 (6 bases each). Sequenced sample: naive CD4+ T cells sorted from blood. Subset specified: CD45RA+ positively selected. CDR3 in amino acids: CAWRGAGRASTDTQYF. The CDR3 DNA is TGTGCCTGGAGGGGGGCGGGAAGGGCTAGCACAGATACGCAGTATTTT.